This T cell receptor beta chain was profiled in a study of response to subunit inactivated influenza vaccine. Study results and caveats: Researchers suggested that each seasonal influenza vaccination recruits few new T cells.

TCRdb reprocessed the RT-PCR reads with MiXCR, giving one entry per CDR3 protein. The sample carries some 800,000 distinct CDR3 sequences, 21% recorded once. The germline V and J ends were trimmed by 5 bases and 1 base, with 5 bases remaining between them. The CDR3 sequence is 12 residues long. Germline V CDR1 and CDR2: SGHTA, FQGNSA. This clonotype has a handful of counts. The antigen is unknown. This chain uses TRBV7-2 with TRBJ1-2; unclear D gene. This receptor was obtained from a man aged 45 to 65 who received an inactivated influenza vaccine. This material consisted of PBMCs from blood, taken roughly 5 days after vaccination. CDR3 sequence (DNA): TGTGCCAGCAGCCCACGTAACTATGGCTACACCTTC. It codes for CASSPRNYGYTF.